Presented here are 24 T cell receptor beta chains from one specimen sequenced in a study of blood T cells in healthy people across ages. A sample-barcoded 5' primer and a J-beta primer mix were used in a second PCR of about 7 to 12 cycles. TCRdb recomputed calls from the 5' RACE reads with MiXCR, one row per CDR3 protein. The table includes 1.5 million to 2 million distinct CDR3 sequences, about 28% detected once. Sequencing was done on a sample of blood. Every receptor here comes from a young woman in good health.

Comments on this clonotype: One base away lies a much larger clone, so this may be a sequencing read error. The chain uses TRBV2 and TRBJ2-1; possible D gene TRBD2, 6 bases. The V gene's germline CDR1 is SNHLY and CDR2 FYNNEI. The CDR3 has 14 residues. V lost 6 bases and J 10 bases, leaving 19 bases between the germline ends. This CDR3 is CASSGLTGYVEQFF. CDR3 bases: TGTGCCAGCAGCGGACTAACGGGGTACGTGGAGCAGTTCTTC.

On this clonotype itself: The junction does not match germline at one end; this may be a read error. This chain connects TRBV28 to TRBJ2-1; TRBD2 matches 12 bases. The CDR3 spans 15 residues. Germline CDR1 MDHEN, CDR2 SYDVKM. The CDR3 protein is CASSLSLAGGPYQVF. CDR3 sequence (DNA): TGTGCCAGCAGTTTAAGTCTAGCGGGGGGGCCTTATCAGGTCTTC.

This clonotype occurred a few times. The V gene is TRBV29-1, the J gene TRBJ1-2; TRBD1 is a possible D gene (5 bases). Per germline, CDR1 SQVTM and CDR2 ANQGSEA. Trimming cost V 3 bases and J 4 bases, with 15 bases left between them. The CDR3 sequence is 14 residues long. CDR3 region: CSVEHRPRGYGYTF. The CDR3 DNA reads TGCAGCGTTGAGCACAGGCCGAGGGGCTATGGCTACACCTTC. Combining the CDR3 with reference TRBV29-1 and TRBJ1-2 gives the whole variable domain SAVISQKPSRDICQRGTSLTIQCQVDSQVTMMFWYRQQPGQSLTLIATANQGSEATYESGFVIDKFPISRPNLTFSTLTVSNMSPEDSSIYLCSVEHRPRGYGYTFGSGTRLTVV.

In its sample, this clonotype was seen many times. The J gene is TRBJ2-4, the V gene TRBV9; D gene unclear. The CDR3 covers 16 residues. V lost 0 bases and J lost 2, with 12 bases in between. CDR1 is SGDLS and CDR2 is YYNGEE in the germline V gene. CDR3 sequence reads: CASSVGGFRTKNIQYF. The CDR3 bases are TGTGCCAGCAGCGTAGGGGGTTTCAGGACCAAAAACATTCAGTACTTC.

The gene calls are TRBV20-1 and TRBJ2-1, with D tentatively TRBD2 (7 bases). The CDR3 loop spans 15 amino acids. V was shortened by 5 bases and J by 3 bases, with 17 bases between the two germline ends. Germline values: CDR1 DFQATT, CDR2 SNEGSKA (reference sequence). CDR3 nucleotide sequence: TGCAGTGCTCCCAGGGGCGGGAGAGGCTACAATGAGCAGTTCTTC. Its protein is CSAPRGGRGYNEQFF.

This sequence joins TRBV7-2 and TRBJ2-7, with 9 bases that match TRBD2. The CDR3 sequence is 15 residues long. Germline CDR1 reads SGHTA; CDR2 reads FQGNSA. V lost 1 base to trimming and J lost 5 bases; unmatched junction nucleotides: 6. CDR3 residues: CASSLVIAGVNEQYF. CDR3 sequence (DNA): TGTGCCAGCAGCTTAGTGATAGCGGGAGTTAACGAGCAGTACTTC. Together with reference TRBV7-2 and TRBJ2-7, the CDR3 gives the full variable domain: GAGVSQSPSNKVTEKGKDVELRCDPISGHTALYWYRQSLGQGLEFLIYFQGNSAPDKSGLPSDRFSAERTGGSVSTLTIQRTQQEDSAVYLCASSLVIAGVNEQYFGPGTRLTVT.

This clonotype was recorded a few times. The chain is built from TRBV29-1 and TRBJ1-1, with 7 nucleotides matching TRBD1. The V segment lost 8 bases and the J segment 0 bases; nucleotides outside the gene matches: 6. The CDR3 runs to 13 residues. From germline, CDR1 is SQVTM and CDR2 ANQGSEA. CDR3 DNA sequence: TGCAGCTCAGCCGGGACAGTGAACACTGAAGCTTTCTTT. It codes for CSSAGTVNTEAFF.

This clonotype has a count of ten or more. V is TRBV9 and J is TRBJ2-1, with a possible D match to TRBD2 (5 bases). From germline, CDR1 is SGDLS and CDR2 YYNGEE. There are 14 residues in the CDR3. The ends were cut back, 0 bases at V and 4 bases at J, with 8 bases in the middle. The CDR3 reads CASSVEDSYNEQFF. In nucleotides, the CDR3 is TGTGCCAGCAGCGTAGAGGACTCTTACAATGAGCAGTTCTTC.

The J gene is TRBJ2-5, the V gene TRBV7-6; 10 positions match TRBD2. The V gene's germline CDR1 is SGHVS and CDR2 FNYEAQ. The J segment lost 2 bases and the V segment lost 6 bases, leaving 6 bases of the junction unmatched. The CDR3 consists of 15 residues. CDR3 protein: CASSSGLAIQETQYF. The CDR3 nucleotides are TGTGCCAGCAGTTCGGGACTAGCGATACAAGAGACCCAGTACTTC.

The rearrangement uses TRBV20-1 and TRBJ2-1; tentatively, D is TRBD1 (6 bases). V was shortened by 6 bases and J by 9 bases, with 18 bases between the two germline ends. The V gene's germline CDR1 is DFQATT and CDR2 SNEGSKA (reference sequence). The CDR3 has 13 residues. DNA for the CDR3: TGCAGTGCCCTAGGGACATTAGCCGGTGAGCAGTTCTTC. Residues: CSALGTLAGEQFF.

This clonotype has just a few counts. This chain connects TRBV5-1 to TRBJ2-3; D unclear. Trimming cost V 3 bases and J 6 bases, with 20 bases left between them. The CDR3 loop spans 16 amino acids. CDR1 SGHRS and CDR2 YFSETQ come from the germline V gene. CDR3 DNA: TGCGCCAGCAGCTCTGCCAACCCGCCCACAGCGGATACGCAGTATTTT. Translating it yields CASSSANPPTADTQYF.

This clonotype was found a few times. The DNA for the CDR3 is TGTGCCAGCAGCTTATCTAGTACTAGCGGGGGGAACGAGCAGTACTTC. Translated: CASSLSSTSGGNEQYF. The chain recombines TRBV7-2 with TRBJ2-7; 12 bases map to TRBD2. The CDR3 length is 16 residues. Germline lookup yields CDR1 SGHTA and CDR2 FQGNSA. V shed 2 bases and J 5 bases; nucleotides not matched to a gene: 7.

Of note for this clonotype: One end of the junction does not line up with germline, which may come from a read error. V is TRBV7-2 and J is TRBJ2-7; the D gene is possibly TRBD2 (6 bases). The V gene's germline CDR1 is SGHTA and CDR2 FQGNSA. This CDR3 spans 16 amino acids. The CDR3 sequence: CASSLVGTVSSCEQYF. The CDR3 DNA reads TGTGCCAGCAGCTTAGTAGGGACTGTAAGCTCCTGCGAGCAGTACTTC.

The chain is built from TRBV12-3 or TRBV12-4 and TRBJ2-1, with D possibly being TRBD1 (6 bases). The CDR3 totals 15 residues. Trimming took off 2 bases at V and 8 bases at J, with 16 bases between the two ends. CDR3 sequence: CASSLTGYRADEQFF. The CDR3 DNA is TGTGCCAGCAGTTTAACAGGGTATCGGGCCGATGAGCAGTTCTTC.

Written as DNA, the CDR3 is TGTGCCACCAGCACGTCACTAGCGGAGAATTACAATGAGCAGTTCTTC. It is translated as CATSTSLAENYNEQFF. The chain uses TRBV15 and TRBJ2-1, with TRBD2 identical over 8 bases. V lost 4 bases and J lost 4; bases outside the gene matches: 9. The CDR3 sequence is 16 residues long. The germline gives CDR1 LNHNV, CDR2 YYDKDF (reference sequence).

In this sample, this clonotype turned up many times. V and J are TRBV11-2 and TRBJ2-1, with 7 bases fitting TRBD2. This CDR3 is built from 15 residues. Looked up from germline, CDR1 is SGHAT and CDR2 is FQNNGV. V was clipped by 4 bases and J by 4 bases; unmatched bases: 7. This CDR3 reads CASSSGGRRYNEQFF. The CDR3, as DNA: TGTGCCAGCAGCTCCGGGGGGAGACGATACAATGAGCAGTTCTTC.

This clonotype was counted only a few times. V is TRBV20-1 and J is TRBJ1-1; 7 bases match TRBD1. J lost 8 bases, V lost 5 bases, and 11 bases had no gene match. There are 13 residues in the CDR3. Germline V CDR1 and CDR2: DFQATT, SNEGSKA (reference sequence). DNA of the CDR3: TGCAGTGCTGAGATAGGGGGCATGGGCGAAGCTTTCTTT. It codes for CSAEIGGMGEAFF.

This chain joins TRBV20-1 and TRBJ2-3; 12 bases fit TRBD2. V gave up 6 bases and J gave up 4 bases; unmatched junction bases: 8. The CDR3 is made up of 15 amino acids. Germline CDR1 DFQATT, CDR2 SNEGSKA (reference sequence). CDR3 nucleotides: TGCAGTGCCGACCCTAGCGGGAGGGCCGCAGATACGCAGTATTTT. Amino acid sequence: CSADPSGRAADTQYF.

This clonotype was seen a few times. The chain has TRBV29-1 and TRBJ1-5; D not resolved. The V gene's germline CDR1 is SQVTM and CDR2 ANQGSEA. V was pared by 0 bases and J by 2 bases, with 8 bases between. This CDR3 has 14 residues. The CDR3 DNA sequence: TGCAGCGTTGAAGATCCGGGCCGCAATCAGCCCCAGCATTTT. It encodes CSVEDPGRNQPQHF.

This clonotype was picked up one time. The J gene is TRBJ2-3, the V gene TRBV4-3; 7 nucleotides agree with TRBD1. The junction had 2 bases not matched to a gene; V was cut back by 1 base and J by 4 bases. Germline V gene data show CDR1 as LGHNA and CDR2 as YSLEER. The CDR3 loop spans 14 amino acids. The CDR3 DNA sequence: TGCGCCAGCAGCCAAGCGACAGGGTCAGATACGCAGTATTTT. This codes for CASSQATGSDTQYF.

The J gene is TRBJ1-5, the V gene TRBV7-9; TRBD1 is a possible D gene (5 bases). Looked up from germline, CDR1 is SEHNR and CDR2 is FQNEAQ (reference sequence). The germline V and J ends were trimmed by 5 bases and 6 bases, with 17 bases remaining between them. The CDR3 runs 15 residues. Here the CDR3 DNA reads TGTGCCAGCAGCGTAGGAGGGCAGGGACCTCAGCCCCAGCATTTT. Translated: CASSVGGQGPQPQHF.

This chain connects TRBV11-2 to TRBJ2-1; the D gene is possibly TRBD1 (6 bases). Trimming removed 1 base from V and 0 bases from J, with 19 bases in between. The CDR3 is 19 residues long. CDR1 and CDR2 (germline): SGHAT, FQNNGV. The CDR3 DNA is TGTGCCAGCAGCTTAGTACAGGGTCGGACATTCTTCTCCTACAATGAGCAGTTCTTC. Its protein product is CASSLVQGRTFFSYNEQFF.

This clonotype was counted only a few times. J is TRBJ1-5 and V is TRBV10-3, with D possibly TRBD1 on 5 matching bases. Between the trimmed V and J ends, which lost 4 bases and 3 bases, there was a span of 7 bases. This CDR3 has 13 amino acids. CDR1 ENHRY and CDR2 SYGVKD come from the germline V gene. The CDR3 coding sequence is TGTGCCATCAGTGCCGGGGCCAATCAGCCCCAGCATTTT. Translating it yields CAISAGANQPQHF.

The table lists this clonotype with a few counts. The CDR3 loop is CAGPGSSYEQYF. CDR3 sequence (DNA): TGCGCCGGGCCTGGAAGCTCCTACGAGCAGTACTTC. The rearrangement links TRBV10-2 to TRBJ2-7; no clear D gene. V dropped 11 bases and J dropped 0 bases, with 11 bases sitting between them. Germline V gives CDR1 WSHSY, CDR2 SAAADI. The CDR3 sequence is 12 residues long.